The 10 T cell receptor beta chains in this list originate from one sample, sequenced in a study of regulatory T cells in long-lasting Graves disease. Time point of the sample: newly diagnosed GD, antithyroid drugs for less than 3 months. After RNA was extracted from PBMCs, the TCR library was made from it. iRepertoire HTBI primers and Arm-PCR of CDR3 regions built TCR beta libraries. TCRdb processed the multiplex PCR reads anew with MiXCR; each CDR3 protein has one entry. In the table there are about 360,000 distinct CDR3 sequences, 15% to 20% of which are singletons. The sample was also reused in another study, on T cells in Graves' hyperthyroidism and ophthalmopathy.

Sequences were derived from peripheral blood mononuclear cells (PBMCs), sampled at new diagnosis, from a patient treated with antithyroid drugs. The receptor set was obtained from a woman younger than 30 with Graves disease.

In the case of this clonotype: Since a much larger clone is just one base distant, this may be a read error. The J gene is TRBJ2-1, the V gene TRBV11-1, with D hard to call. The CDR3 consists of 14 residues. Germline CDR1 SGHAT, CDR2 FQDESV (reference sequence). CDR3 DNA: TGTGCCGGCAGCTCGAGTCATATCTACAATGAGCAGTTCTTC. Its protein is CAGSSSHIYNEQFF.

This clonotype was recorded a few times. The chain uses TRBV18 and TRBJ1-2, with TRBD1 matching 7 bases. This CDR3 has 13 amino acids. Germline V gene lookup returns CDR1 KGHSH and CDR2 LQKENI. The V and J ends lost 3 bases and 5 bases, in that order; junction bases with no gene match: 3. DNA of the CDR3: TGTGCCAGCTCACCGGACAGGCAGTATGGCTACACCTTC. Its translation is CASSPDRQYGYTF.

The table lists this clonotype with many counts. The chain combines TRBV5-1 with TRBJ2-2; D is undetermined. V was clipped by 2 bases and J by 10 bases, with 12 bases between them. Germline values: CDR1 SGHRS, CDR2 YFSETQ. This CDR3 has 13 residues. CDR3 nucleotides: TGCGCCAGCAGCTTTACGGACGGAGCGGAGCTGTTTTTT. Protein sequence: CASSFTDGAELFF.

This clonotype was counted at least ten times. The chain recombines TRBV5-1 with TRBJ2-2; D is undetermined. CDR3 length: 13 residues. With 0 bases removed from V and 6 bases from J, the gap between germline ends came to 6 bases. From germline, CDR1 is SGHRS and CDR2 YFSETQ. The CDR3 is CASSLDRPGELFF. As DNA, the CDR3 is TGCGCCAGCAGCTTGGATCGACCCGGGGAGCTGTTTTTT.

This clonotype came up many times. This chain joins TRBV11-2 and TRBJ1-1; D call uncertain. V was pared by 0 bases and J by 0 bases, with 8 bases between. This CDR3 is built from 15 residues. Germline values: CDR1 SGHAT, CDR2 FQNNGV. The CDR3 DNA is TGTGCCAGCAGCTTAGATCGGACGGTGAACACTGAAGCTTTCTTT. Its translation is CASSLDRTVNTEAFF.

The table lists this clonotype with a few counts. The chain joins TRBV20-1 to TRBJ2-3, with D tentatively TRBD1 or TRBD2 (6 bases each). V lost 6 bases to trimming and J lost 3 bases, with 16 bases between them. This CDR3 comprises 14 residues. CDR1 and CDR2 (germline): DFQATT, SNEGSKA (reference sequence). The CDR3 loop reads CSAAQGRLTDTQYF. CDR3 DNA sequence: TGCAGTGCGGCGCAGGGGAGGTTGACAGATACGCAGTATTTT.

A note on this clonotype: A much larger clone sits a single nucleotide away, making a read error possible. The chain recombines TRBV20-1 with TRBJ1-1; D is undetermined. Germline V CDR1 and CDR2: DFQATT, SNEGSKA (reference sequence). The CDR3 covers 13 residues. The CDR3 reads CSALHPFLTEGFF. In DNA, the CDR3 is TGCAGTGCCCTCCATCCGTTTCTCACTGAAGGTTTCTTT.

At least ten counts were recorded for this clonotype. The chain combines TRBV10-3 with TRBJ2-3, with TRBD1 matching 10 bases. This CDR3 is built from 17 residues. CDR1 and CDR2 from the germline V gene are ENHRY and SYGVKD. The V segment lost 2 bases and the J segment 1 base; nucleotides outside the gene matches: 6. CDR3 protein: CAISEEGTGVGTDTQYF. CDR3 nucleotides: TGTGCCATCAGTGAGGAAGGGACAGGGGTGGGCACAGATACGCAGTATTTT.

Ten or more counts support this clonotype. The chain has TRBV7-9 and TRBJ2-5; D is unresolved. The V gene lost 3 bases and the J gene lost 5 bases, with 4 bases spanning the gap. Germline CDR1 and CDR2: SEHNR and FQNEAQ (reference sequence). The length of the CDR3 is 11 residues. As DNA, the CDR3 is TGTGCCAGCAGCTTTATCGAGACCCAGTACTTC. It specifies CASSFIETQYF.

This rearrangement joins TRBV6-2 or TRBV6-3 to TRBJ2-7, with D perhaps TRBD1 (6 bases). Deletions cut 2 bases from V and 2 bases from J, with 16 bases between. CDR1 and CDR2 (germline): MNHEY, SVGEGT. This CDR3 is built from 16 residues. The CDR3 DNA reads TGTGCCAGCAGTTACGGGTCGACAGGCACCGCCTACGAGCAGTACTTC. Encoded protein: CASSYGSTGTAYEQYF.